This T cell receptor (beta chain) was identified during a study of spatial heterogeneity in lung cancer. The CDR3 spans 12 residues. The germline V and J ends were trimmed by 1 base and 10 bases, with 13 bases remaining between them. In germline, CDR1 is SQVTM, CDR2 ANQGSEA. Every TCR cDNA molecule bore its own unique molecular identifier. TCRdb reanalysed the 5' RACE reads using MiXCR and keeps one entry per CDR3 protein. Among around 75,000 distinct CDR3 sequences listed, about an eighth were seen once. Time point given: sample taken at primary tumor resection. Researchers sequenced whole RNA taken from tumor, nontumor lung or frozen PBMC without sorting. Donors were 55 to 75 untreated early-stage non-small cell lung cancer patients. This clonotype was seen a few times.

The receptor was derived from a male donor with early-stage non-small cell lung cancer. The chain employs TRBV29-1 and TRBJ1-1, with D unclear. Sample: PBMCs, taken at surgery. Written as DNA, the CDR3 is TGCAGCGTTGAAGGTGGTGTGGGATCAGCTTTCTTT. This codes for CSVEGGVGSAFF.